This T cell receptor (beta chain) comes out of a study of CD4 T cells in relation to SARS-CoV-2 and coronaviruses. The overall study: Crossreactive spike epitopes shared across donors were mapped to their HLA restriction.

For this clone: Its antigen is undetermined.

Before the COVID-19 pandemic, during about 2010-2019, CD4+ T cells were taken from unexposed donors. Isolation of CD4+ T cells took place after approximately 11 days in culture. Cells permitting, SARS-CoV-2 S/N and four cold-coronavirus spikes were tested on unexposed-donor CD4+ T cells. This CDR3 is 14 amino acids long. Trimming cost V 5 bases and J 1 base, with 11 bases left between them. Germline CDR1 is SGHTA and CDR2 is FQGTGA. This table comes from immunoSEQ multiplex PCR, and its TCRdb copy is limited to in-frame clones, with some not included. The repertoire holds some 26,000 clones, with over 70% as singletons.

Sequencing was carried out using CD4+ T cells from PBMCs, cultured in vitro. This TCR derives from a human donor in good health. The V gene is TRBV7-3, the J gene TRBJ1-1; D gene ambiguous. The CDR3 DNA is TGTGCCAGCAGCCCGTCGGTGGAGAACACTGAAGCTTTCTTT. It yields the protein CASSPSVENTEAFF.